This T cell receptor beta chain derives from a study of T cells in Graves' hyperthyroidism and ophthalmopathy. Notes on the study in general: In blood, most of the thyroid clonotypes expanded above 0.001 were also present.

At least ten counts were recorded for this clonotype. Its antigen is not known. Stable Graves' hyperthyroidism meant no ophthalmopathy progression within 18 months. In patients aged 18 to 65, hyperthyroidism was newly diagnosed, with duration under 2 months. Diagnoses rested on clinical symptoms, serum thyroxine and TRAb, thyroid ultrasound and orbital computed tomography. Authors of the study amplified TCR beta CDR3 regions from RNA transcripts. The TCR CDR3 was amplified in a first-round RT-PCR using the HTBI primer set. One entry per CDR3 protein, called by TCRdb with MiXCR from the multiplex PCR reads. The sample has a few hundred thousand distinct CDR3 sequences; 15% to 18% are singletons. CDR1 and CDR2 (germline): SGDLS, YYNGEE. This CDR3 has 15 residues. Trimming took 0 bases from V and 7 from J; bases not matched to a gene: 7.

Sample: blood. The V gene is TRBV9, the J gene TRBJ1-5; 7 bases are shared with TRBD1. The clonotype was recovered from a woman between 18 and 30 years old with Graves' hyperthyroidism. In DNA form, the CDR3 reads TGTGCCAGCAGCGTAGGAGGGGGCAGCGGCCAGCCCCAGCATTTT. Its translation: CASSVGGGSGQPQHF. Using reference TRBV9 and TRBJ1-5 for the parts outside the CDR3, the full variable domain is DSGVTQTPKHLITATGQRVTLRCSPRSGDLSVYWYQQSLDQGLQFLIQYYNGEERAKGNILERFSAQQFPDLHSELNLSSLELGDSALYFCASSVGGGSGQPQHFGDGTRLSIL.